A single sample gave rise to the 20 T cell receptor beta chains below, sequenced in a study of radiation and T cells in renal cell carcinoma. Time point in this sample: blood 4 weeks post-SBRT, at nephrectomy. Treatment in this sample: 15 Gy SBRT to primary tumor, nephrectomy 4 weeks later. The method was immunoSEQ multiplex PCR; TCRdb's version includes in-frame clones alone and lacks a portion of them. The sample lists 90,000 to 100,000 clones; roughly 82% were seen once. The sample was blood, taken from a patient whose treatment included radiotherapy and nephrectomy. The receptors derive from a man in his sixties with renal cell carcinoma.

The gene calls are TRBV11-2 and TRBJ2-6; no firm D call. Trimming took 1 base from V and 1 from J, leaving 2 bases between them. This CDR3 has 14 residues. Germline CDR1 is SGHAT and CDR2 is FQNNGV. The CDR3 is CASSLGSGANVLTF. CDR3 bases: TGTGCCAGCAGCTTAGGGTCTGGGGCCAACGTCCTGACTTTC.

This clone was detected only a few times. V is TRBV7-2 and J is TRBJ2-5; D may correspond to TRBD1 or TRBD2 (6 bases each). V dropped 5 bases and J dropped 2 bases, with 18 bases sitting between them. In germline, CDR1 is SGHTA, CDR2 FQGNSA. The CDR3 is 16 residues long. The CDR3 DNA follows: TGTGCCAGCAGCCGCCGGGGGCACGGGGTACAAGAGACCCAGTACTTC. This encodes CASSRRGHGVQETQYF.

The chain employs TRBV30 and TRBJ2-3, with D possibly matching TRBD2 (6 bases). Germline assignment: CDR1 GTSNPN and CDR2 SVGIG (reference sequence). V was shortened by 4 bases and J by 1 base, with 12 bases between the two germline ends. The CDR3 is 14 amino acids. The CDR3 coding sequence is TGTGCCTGGAAGCGGGTACAGGGCACAGATACGCAGTATTTT. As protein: CAWKRVQGTDTQYF.

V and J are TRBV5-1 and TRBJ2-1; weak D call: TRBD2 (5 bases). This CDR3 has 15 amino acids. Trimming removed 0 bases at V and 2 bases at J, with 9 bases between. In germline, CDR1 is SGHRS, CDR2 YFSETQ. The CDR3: CASSLVSGAYNEQFF. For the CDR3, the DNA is TGCGCCAGCAGCTTGGTGAGCGGTGCCTACAATGAGCAGTTCTTC.

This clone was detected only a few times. This chain's CDR3 is CSARDRPNTEAFF. The DNA for the CDR3 is TGCAGCGCCCGGGACAGACCTAACACTGAAGCTTTCTTT. The chain combines TRBV29-1 with TRBJ1-1; TRBD1 aligns across 7 bases. This CDR3 contains 13 residues. CDR1 is SQVTM and CDR2 is ANQGSEA in the germline V gene. With V trimmed by 7 bases and J by 2 bases, 7 bases remained unmatched.

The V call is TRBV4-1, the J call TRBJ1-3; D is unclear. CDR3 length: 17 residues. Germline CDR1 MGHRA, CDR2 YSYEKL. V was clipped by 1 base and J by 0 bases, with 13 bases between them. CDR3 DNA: TGCGCCAGCAGCCAAGCTAGGACGGGTAGCTCTGGAAACACCATATATTTT. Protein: CASSQARTGSSGNTIYF.

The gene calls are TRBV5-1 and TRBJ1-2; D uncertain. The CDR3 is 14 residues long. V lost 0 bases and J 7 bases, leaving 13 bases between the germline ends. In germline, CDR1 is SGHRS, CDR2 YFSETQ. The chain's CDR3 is CASSLGDPSLGYTF. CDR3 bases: TGCGCCAGCAGCTTGGGCGACCCCAGTCTTGGCTACACCTTC.

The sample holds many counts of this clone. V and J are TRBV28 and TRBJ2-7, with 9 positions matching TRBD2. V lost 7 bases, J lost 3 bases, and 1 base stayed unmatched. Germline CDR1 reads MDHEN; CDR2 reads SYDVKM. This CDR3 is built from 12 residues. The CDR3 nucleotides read TGTGCCAGCAAGACTAGCGGCTACGAGCAGTACTTC. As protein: CASKTSGYEQYF.

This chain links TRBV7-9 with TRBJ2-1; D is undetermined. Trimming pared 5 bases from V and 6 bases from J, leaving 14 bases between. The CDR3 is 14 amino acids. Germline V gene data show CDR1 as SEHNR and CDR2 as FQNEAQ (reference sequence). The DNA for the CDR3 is TGTGCCAGCAGCCCCGCCATGCTTCCCAATGAGCAGTTCTTC. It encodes CASSPAMLPNEQFF.

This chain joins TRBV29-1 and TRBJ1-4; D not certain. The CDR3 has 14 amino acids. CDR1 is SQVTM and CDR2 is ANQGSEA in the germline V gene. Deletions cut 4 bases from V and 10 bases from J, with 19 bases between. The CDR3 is CSVAEYPERGKLFF. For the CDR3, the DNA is TGCAGCGTTGCGGAATACCCCGAGCGGGGAAAACTGTTTTTT.

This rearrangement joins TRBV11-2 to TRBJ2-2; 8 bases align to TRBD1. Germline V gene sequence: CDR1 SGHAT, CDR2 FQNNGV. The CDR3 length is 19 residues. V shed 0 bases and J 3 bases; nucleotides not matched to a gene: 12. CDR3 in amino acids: CASSLDWPGQGRDTGELFF. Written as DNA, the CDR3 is TGTGCCAGCAGCTTAGATTGGCCCGGACAGGGCAGGGACACCGGGGAGCTGTTTTTT.

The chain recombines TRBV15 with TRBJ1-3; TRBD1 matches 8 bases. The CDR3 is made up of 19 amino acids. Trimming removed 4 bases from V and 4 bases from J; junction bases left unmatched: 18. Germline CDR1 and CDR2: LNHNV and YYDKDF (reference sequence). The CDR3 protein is CATSMLRAGGRLTGNTIYF. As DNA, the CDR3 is TGTGCCACCAGCATGCTGCGGGCAGGGGGCCGCCTCACAGGAAACACCATATATTTT.

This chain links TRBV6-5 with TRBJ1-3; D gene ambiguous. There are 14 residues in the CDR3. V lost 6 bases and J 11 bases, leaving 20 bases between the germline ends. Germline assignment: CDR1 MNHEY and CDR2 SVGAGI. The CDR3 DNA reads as TGTGCCAGCAGCCCCGGAGGACGGCCTCGAGCCATATATTTT. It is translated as CASSPGGRPRAIYF.

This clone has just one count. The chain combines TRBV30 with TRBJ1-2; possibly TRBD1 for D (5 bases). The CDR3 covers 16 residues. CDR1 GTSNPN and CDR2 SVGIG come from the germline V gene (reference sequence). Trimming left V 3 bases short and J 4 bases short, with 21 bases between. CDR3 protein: CAWRQGLLGLPYGYTF. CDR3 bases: TGTGCCTGGAGGCAGGGTTTACTGGGACTTCCCTATGGCTACACCTTC. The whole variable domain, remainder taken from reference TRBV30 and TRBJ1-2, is SQTIHQWPATLVQPVGSPLSLECTVEGTSNPNLYWYRQAAGRGLQLLFYSVGIGQISSEVPQNLSASRPQDRQFILSSKKLLLSDSGFYLCAWRQGLLGLPYGYTFGSGTRLTVV.

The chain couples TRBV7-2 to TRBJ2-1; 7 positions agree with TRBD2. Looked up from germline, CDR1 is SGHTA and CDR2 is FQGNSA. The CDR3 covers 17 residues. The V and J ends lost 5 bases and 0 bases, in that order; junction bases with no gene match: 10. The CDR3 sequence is CASSPRGRESSYNEQFF. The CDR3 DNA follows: TGTGCCAGCAGCCCTCGGGGGAGGGAGAGCTCCTACAATGAGCAGTTCTTC.

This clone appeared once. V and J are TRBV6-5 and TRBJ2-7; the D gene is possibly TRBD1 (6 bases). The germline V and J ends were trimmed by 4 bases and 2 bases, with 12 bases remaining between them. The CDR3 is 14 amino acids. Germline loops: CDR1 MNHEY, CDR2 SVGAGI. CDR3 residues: CASSFLTGAYEQYF. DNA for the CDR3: TGTGCCAGCAGTTTCTTGACAGGCGCCTACGAGCAGTACTTC.

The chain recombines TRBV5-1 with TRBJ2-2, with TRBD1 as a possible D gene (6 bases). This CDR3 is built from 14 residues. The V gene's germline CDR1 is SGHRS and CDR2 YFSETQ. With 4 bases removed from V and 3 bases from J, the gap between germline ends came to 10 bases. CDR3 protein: CASSTGTYTGELFF. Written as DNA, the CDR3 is TGCGCCAGCAGCACAGGGACATACACCGGGGAGCTGTTTTTT.

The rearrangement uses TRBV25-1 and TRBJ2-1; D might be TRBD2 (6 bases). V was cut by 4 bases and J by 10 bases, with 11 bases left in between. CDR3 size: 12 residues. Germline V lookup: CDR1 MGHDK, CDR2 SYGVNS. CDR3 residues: CASSVGTPEQFF. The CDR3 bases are TGTGCCAGCAGTGTTGGGACTCCCGAGCAGTTCTTC.

The CDR3 coding sequence is TGTGCCAGCAGCTTAGTCCCAGCAGATACGCAGTATTTT. It specifies CASSLVPADTQYF. The chain couples TRBV7-2 to TRBJ2-3; unclear D gene. Germline assignment: CDR1 SGHTA and CDR2 FQGNSA. The CDR3 has 13 residues. Deletions cut 1 base from V and 4 bases from J, with 6 bases between.

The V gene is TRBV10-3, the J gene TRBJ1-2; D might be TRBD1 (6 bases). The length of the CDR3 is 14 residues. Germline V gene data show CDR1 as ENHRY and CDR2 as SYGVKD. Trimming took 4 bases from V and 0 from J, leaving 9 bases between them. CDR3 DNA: TGTGCCATCAGTGGGACAGCCTCTAACTATGGCTACACCTTC. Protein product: CAISGTASNYGYTF.